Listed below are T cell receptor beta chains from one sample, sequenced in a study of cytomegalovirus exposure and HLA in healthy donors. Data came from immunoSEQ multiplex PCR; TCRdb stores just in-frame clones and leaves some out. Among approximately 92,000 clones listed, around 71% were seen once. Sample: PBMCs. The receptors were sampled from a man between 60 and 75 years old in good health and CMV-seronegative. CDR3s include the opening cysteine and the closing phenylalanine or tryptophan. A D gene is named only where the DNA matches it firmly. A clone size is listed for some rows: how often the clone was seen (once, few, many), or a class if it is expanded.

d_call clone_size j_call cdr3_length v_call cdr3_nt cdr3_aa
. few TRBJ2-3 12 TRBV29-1 TGCAGCGTTGAAACAGGCACAGATACGCAGTATTTT CSVETGTDTQYF
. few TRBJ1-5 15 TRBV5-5 TGTGCCAGCAGCCCCGGGGGGGCAGCGAATCAGCCCCAGCATTTT CASSPGGAANQPQHF
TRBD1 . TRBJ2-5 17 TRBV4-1 TGCGCCAGCAGCCAATCTGGACAGGGGGGGATGAAAGAGACCCAGTACTTC CASSQSGQGGMKETQYF
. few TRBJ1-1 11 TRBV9 TGTGCCAGCAGGTCGGACACTGAAGCTTTCTTT CASRSDTEAFF
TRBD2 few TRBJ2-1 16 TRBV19 TGTGCCAGTAGTCCGTGGGGACTAGCGGCTTACAATGAGCAGTTCTTC CASSPWGLAAYNEQFF
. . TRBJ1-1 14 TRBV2 TGTGCCAGCGGTAGAGACAATCTAAACACTGAAGCTTTCTTT CASGRDNLNTEAFF
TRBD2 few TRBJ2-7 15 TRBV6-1 TGTGCCAGCTCCGAAGGACTAGCGGGAGGTTGGGAGCAGTACTTC CASSEGLAGGWEQYF
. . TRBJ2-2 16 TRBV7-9 TGTGCCAGCACCCCGCCTTCCCAGGGGAACACCGGGGAGCTGTTTTTT CASTPPSQGNTGELFF
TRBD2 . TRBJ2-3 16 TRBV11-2 TGTGCCAGCAGCTTTAGTGCGGGCGGGGGGGCAGATACGCAGTATTTT CASSFSAGGGADTQYF
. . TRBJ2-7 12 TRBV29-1 TGCAGCGTTGTACGGCAGGGATACGAGCAGTACTTC CSVVRQGYEQYF